This TCR beta chain was retrieved from a study of beta chain features in type 1 diabetes. This CDR3 region has 14 residues. CDR1 is MNHEY, CDR2 SVGAGI, per germline. With V trimmed by 6 bases and J by 10 bases, 5 bases remained unmatched. General study results and limits: Among patients with Type 1 diabetes, TCRB CDR3s were moderately but significantly shorter in every one of the four CD4+ subsets.

Concerning this clone itself: Its antigen remains unknown.

TCRB transcripts that were expressed got sequenced, as all of the isolated RNA had been reverse transcribed. Using immunoSEQ multiplex PCR, the repertoire was profiled, and TCRdb retains in-frame clones only, with some absent. The sample lists about 22,000 clones, about 57% seen once, with around 0.4% in the top ten. The TCR sequence derives from a man between 18 and 29 years old with type 1 diabetes. The sequencing sample was made of stem cell memory CD4+ T cells from blood. This rearrangement joins TRBV6-5 to TRBJ1-6; the match to TRBD1 covers 11 bases. The CDR3 DNA reads as TGTGCCAGCAGCGGGACAGGGGGAGGCTCACCCCTCCACTTT. Protein: CASSGTGGGSPLHF.